This T cell receptor (beta chain) was found in a study of tissue T cells after allogeneic stem cell transplantation. The overall study: Of the grafts for graft-versus-host disease patients, four were unmodified and three CD34-selected. Study observations and caveats: Anatomically similar tissues had similar TCR repertoires within each patient.

Survey-depth TCRbeta CDR3 sequencing reported V/J genes and productive frequencies. TCRdb keeps only in-frame clones here, not all; method: immunoSEQ multiplex PCR. In the table there are 28,000 or so clones, roughly nine tenths of which are singletons. The CDR3 has 13 amino acids. V was pared by 6 bases and J by 7 bases, with 15 bases between. CDR1 is SGHTA, CDR2 FQGTGA, per germline. This clone occurred a few times. The antigen remains undetermined. This chain connects TRBV7-3 to TRBJ1-2, with TRBD1 as a possible D gene (6 bases). The sample in question was blood, obtained before transplantation. This clonotype was sampled from a male donor aged 60 or older who later had graft-versus-host disease after an allogeneic stem cell transplant. CDR3 residues: CASSLEGGLGYTF. CDR3 DNA sequence: TGTGCCAGCAGTCTCGAAGGGGGGCTTGGCTACACCTTC.